The 25 T cell receptor beta chains given below trace back to one sample, sequenced in a study of blood T cell repertoires in COVID-19. Produced via immunoSEQ multiplex PCR; TCRdb's table is partial and in-frame only. In the table there are roughly 170,000 clones, 80% to 90% of which are singletons. The sample taken for sequencing was peripheral blood. Every receptor here comes from a man between 65 and 79 years old with active or convalescent COVID-19.

V and J are TRBV7-3 and TRBJ2-1; TRBD2 agrees at 7 bases. Per germline, CDR1 SGHTA and CDR2 FQGTGA. CDR3 length: 15 amino acids. V was clipped by 2 bases and J by 8 bases; unmatched bases: 9. This chain's CDR3 is CASSLRAGAGDEQFF. The DNA for the CDR3 is TGTGCCAGCAGCTTACGTGCGGGAGCTGGGGATGAGCAGTTCTTC.

This clone showed up just a few times. The chain employs TRBV3-1 (or the pseudogene TRBV3-2) and TRBJ2-7; unclear D gene. The CDR3 runs 13 residues. Trimming left V 4 bases short and J 0 bases short, with 7 bases between. In germline, CDR1 is LGHDT, CDR2 YNNKEL (reference sequence). Here the CDR3 reads CASSPRSSYEQYF. CDR3 DNA: TGTGCCAGCAGCCCTAGAAGCTCCTACGAGCAGTACTTC.

In its sample, this clone was seen once. The chain carries TRBV7-2 and TRBJ2-7; 11 nucleotides line up with TRBD1. The germline V gene has CDR1 SGHTA and CDR2 FQGNSA. CDR3 length equals 16 residues. V shed 5 bases, J shed 2 bases, and the junction held 8 bases outside the gene matches. The CDR3 coding sequence is TGTGCCAGCAGCCCAACCGCGGGACAGGGGGCCTACGAGCAGTACTTC. It is translated as CASSPTAGQGAYEQYF. Filled out from reference TRBV7-2 and TRBJ2-7, the complete variable domain reads GAGVSQSPSNKVTEKGKDVELRCDPISGHTALYWYRQSLGQGLEFLIYFQGNSAPDKSGLPSDRFSAERTGGSVSTLTIQRTQQEDSAVYLCASSPTAGQGAYEQYFGPGTRLTVT.

This clone occurred a few times. The V gene is TRBV4-3, the J gene TRBJ2-1; 9 positions match TRBD1. Germline V gives CDR1 LGHNA, CDR2 YSLEER. J gave up 3 bases and V 0 bases, and 0 bases lay outside the gene matches. The CDR3 contains 15 residues. The CDR3 nucleotides are TGCGCCAGCAGCCAAGAGACAGGGGGCTACAATGAGCAGTTCTTC. Amino acids: CASSQETGGYNEQFF.

V and J are TRBV7-6 and TRBJ1-1, with D maybe TRBD1 (6 bases). Between the trimmed V and J ends, which lost 3 bases and 7 bases, there was a span of 15 bases. Germline loops: CDR1 SGHVS, CDR2 FNYEAQ. The length of the CDR3 is 14 residues. The CDR3 DNA reads TGTGCCAGCAGCTTCAGTCCTACAGGGATTGAAGCTTTCTTT. Encoded protein: CASSFSPTGIEAFF.

V and J are TRBV19 and TRBJ2-6; the match to TRBD1 covers 7 bases. J lost 0 bases, V lost 3 bases, and 8 bases had no gene match. This CDR3 region has 18 residues. Germline lookup yields CDR1 LNHDA and CDR2 SQIVND (reference sequence). In DNA, the CDR3 is TGTGCCAGTAGTATGAAGGGGGCGGCTTCCTCTGGGGCCAACGTCCTGACTTTC. It yields the protein CASSMKGAASSGANVLTF.

V gene TRBV7-6 combines with J gene TRBJ2-6, with 10 positions matching TRBD1. The CDR3 runs to 18 residues. V was pared by 4 bases and J by 4 bases, with 10 bases of the junction left unmatched. From germline, CDR1 is SGHVS and CDR2 FNYEAQ. The CDR3 region is CASSSRLGQGTGANVLTF. The CDR3, as DNA: TGTGCCAGCAGCTCCCGCCTGGGACAGGGGACGGGGGCCAACGTCCTGACTTTC.

The genes are TRBV20-1 and TRBJ2-1, with D perhaps TRBD1 (7 bases). In germline, CDR1 is DFQATT, CDR2 SNEGSKA (reference sequence). Trimming removed 3 bases at V and 7 bases at J, with 10 bases between. This CDR3 spans 12 amino acids. CDR3 protein: CSASAGGNEQFF. In nucleotides, the CDR3 is TGCAGTGCTAGTGCAGGGGGGAATGAGCAGTTCTTC.

The genes are TRBV18 and TRBJ2-2; 7 bases align to TRBD2. CDR1 is KGHSH, CDR2 LQKENI, per germline. V shed 3 bases and J 6 bases; nucleotides not matched to a gene: 10. CDR3 length: 16 residues. CDR3 coding DNA: TGTGCCAGCTCACCTCCGGGAGGACTGGTGGCCGGGGAGCTGTTTTTT. This gives the protein CASSPPGGLVAGELFF.

The V and J genes are TRBV5-1 and TRBJ1-2, with a tentative D call TRBD1 (5 bases). CDR1 and CDR2 from the germline V gene are SGHRS and YFSETQ. CDR3 length: 15 amino acids. V dropped 0 bases and J dropped 4 bases, with 13 bases sitting between them. The CDR3 reads CASSLAFGGSYGYTF. The CDR3 DNA reads as TGCGCCAGCAGCTTGGCCTTCGGGGGGTCCTATGGCTACACCTTC. The entire variable domain, with the rest obtained from reference TRBV5-1 and TRBJ1-2, is as follows: KAGVTQTPRYLIKTRGQQVTLSCSPISGHRSVSWYQQTPGQGLQFLFEYFSETQRNKGNFPGRFSGRQFSNSRSEMNVSTLELGDSALYLCASSLAFGGSYGYTFGSGTRLTVV.

The table lists this clone with a count of one. The rearrangement links TRBV18 to TRBJ1-1; TRBD1 matches at 8 bases. J gave up 5 bases and V 3 bases, and 2 bases lay outside the gene matches. Germline CDR1 and CDR2: KGHSH and LQKENI. This CDR3 comprises 13 residues. Written as DNA, the CDR3 is TGTGCCAGCTCACCGGGGACAGGAACTGAAGCTTTCTTT. Translation: CASSPGTGTEAFF.

V usage is TRBV28 and J usage is TRBJ1-2; 11 bases agree with TRBD1. The trim removed 6 bases at V and 7 bases at J, leaving 13 bases unmatched. The CDR3 is 16 amino acids. Germline CDR1 is MDHEN and CDR2 is SYDVKM. DNA of the CDR3: TGTGCCAGCAGACAATACGGGACGGGACAGGGGGGTGGCTACACCTTC. This codes for CASRQYGTGQGGGYTF.

J is TRBJ2-5 and V is TRBV7-8; D possibly corresponds to TRBD1 (5 bases). The ends were cut back, 3 bases at V and 0 bases at J, with 11 bases in the middle. The CDR3 runs to 15 residues. Per germline, CDR1 SGHVS and CDR2 FQNEAQ. CDR3 region: CASSLVTAYQETQYF. As DNA, the CDR3 is TGTGCCAGCAGCTTGGTGACAGCTTACCAAGAGACCCAGTACTTC.

In regard to this clone: The sample holds other DNA sequences that translate to the same CDR3. The chain couples TRBV6-5 to TRBJ1-2; D is unresolved. Germline V gene lookup returns CDR1 MNHEY and CDR2 SVGAGI. V gave up 4 bases and J gave up 4 bases, with 7 bases separating them. CDR3 length: 12 amino acids. The CDR3 nucleotides are TGTGCCAGCAGTTCAGGATCCTATGGCTACACCTTC. This codes for CASSSGSYGYTF.

This sequence joins TRBV24-1 and TRBJ2-2, with D unclear. CDR3 length: 14 amino acids. Trimming took off 7 bases at V and 1 base at J, with 9 bases between the two ends. CDR1 and CDR2 from the germline V gene are KGHDR and SFDVKD. The CDR3, as DNA: TGTGCCACCAGACCATCAGGGAACACCGGGGAGCTGTTTTTT. This sequence encodes CATRPSGNTGELFF.

The rearrangement links TRBV29-1 to TRBJ1-1, with 9 bases identical to TRBD1. The germline gives CDR1 SQVTM, CDR2 ANQGSEA. The CDR3 contains 13 residues. V dropped 7 bases and J dropped 5; count of bases not matched to a gene: 8. This chain's CDR3 is CSGQGTGSTEAFF. The CDR3 DNA sequence: TGCAGCGGCCAAGGGACAGGGAGTACTGAAGCTTTCTTT.

This clone has a single count. V usage is TRBV7-8 and J usage is TRBJ1-4; a possible D gene is TRBD1 (5 bases). This CDR3 is built from 15 residues. V was cut by 5 bases and J by 2 bases, with 12 bases left in between. CDR1 and CDR2 (germline): SGHVS, FQNEAQ. The CDR3 nucleotides are TGTGCCAGCAGCCTATACGGGACTACTAATGAAAAACTGTTTTTT. The encoded protein is CASSLYGTTNEKLFF.

The V gene is TRBV3-1 (or the pseudogene TRBV3-2), the J gene TRBJ2-7; unclear D gene. The ends were cut back, 1 base at V and 5 bases at J, with 6 bases in the middle. This CDR3 contains 12 residues. CDR1 is LGHDT and CDR2 is YNNKEL in the germline V gene (reference sequence). CDR3 in DNA: TGTGCCAGCAGCCAAGCTAGGAACGAGCAGTACTTC. Encoded protein: CASSQARNEQYF.

This clone appeared a few times. This chain connects TRBV7-2 to TRBJ2-7; 15 bases map to TRBD2. The CDR3 is 18 residues long. The ends lost 3 bases at V and 0 bases at J; junction bases unmatched: 6. Germline CDR1 and CDR2: SGHTA and FQGNSA. As DNA, the CDR3 is TGTGCCAGCAGCTTTACCGGGACTAGCGGGGGGCCCTCCTACGAGCAGTACTTC. It codes for CASSFTGTSGGPSYEQYF.

V usage is TRBV7-2 and J usage is TRBJ2-7; possible D gene TRBD2, 6 bases. The CDR3 length is 14 residues. The V gene's germline CDR1 is SGHTA and CDR2 FQGNSA. The V and J ends lost 3 bases and 0 bases respectively, with 9 bases between them. This CDR3 is CASSLDYSSYEQYF. The DNA of the CDR3 is TGTGCCAGCAGCTTGGACTATAGCTCCTACGAGCAGTACTTC.

The chain has TRBV5-1 and TRBJ1-1; the D gene is possibly TRBD1 (5 bases). Germline V gene data show CDR1 as SGHRS and CDR2 as YFSETQ. The V end was cut by 7 bases, the J end by 0 bases, with 25 bases between. CDR3 length equals 18 residues. This CDR3 is CASALDPGRVVMNTEAFF. For the CDR3, the DNA is TGCGCCAGCGCCCTAGATCCAGGGAGGGTTGTAATGAACACTGAAGCTTTCTTT.

The V call is TRBV4-1, the J call TRBJ1-2, with D maybe TRBD1 (5 bases). The length of the CDR3 is 15 residues. Germline V gives CDR1 MGHRA, CDR2 YSYEKL. V dropped 0 bases and J dropped 2 bases, with 10 bases sitting between them. The CDR3 region is CASSQEEGRNYGYTF. The CDR3 nucleotides are TGCGCCAGCAGCCAAGAGGAGGGACGGAACTATGGCTACACCTTC.

The rearrangement uses TRBV29-1 and TRBJ1-1; D gene unclear. V lost 4 bases, J lost 3 bases, and 21 bases lay in between. CDR3 length: 16 amino acids. In germline, CDR1 is SQVTM, CDR2 ANQGSEA. The CDR3 is CSVVGSEAPRDTEAFF. The CDR3 nucleotides read TGCAGCGTTGTTGGGTCGGAAGCGCCGAGGGACACTGAAGCTTTCTTT.

The chain joins TRBV5-4 to TRBJ2-3, with a possible D match to TRBD2 (5 bases). Trimming cost V 2 bases and J 6 bases, with 13 bases left between them. Germline V gives CDR1 SGHNT, CDR2 YYREEE (reference sequence). This CDR3 region has 14 residues. CDR3 coding DNA: TGTGCCAGCAGCTTCGGGGAAAGGCGGGATACGCAGTATTTT. This sequence encodes CASSFGERRDTQYF.

The V gene is TRBV9, the J gene TRBJ2-5, with 8 bases fitting TRBD2. V trimming: 0 bases; J trimming: 6 bases; junction bases outside the gene matches: 22. The CDR3 extends over 20 amino acids. CDR1 SGDLS and CDR2 YYNGEE come from the germline V gene. The CDR3 here is CASSVGGGMEAGALLQTQYF. CDR3 nucleotide sequence: TGTGCCAGCAGCGTAGGAGGGGGAATGGAAGCGGGAGCTTTATTACAGACCCAGTACTTC.